Presented here are 19 T cell receptor beta chains from one specimen sequenced in a study of blood T cell repertoires in COVID-19. Produced via immunoSEQ multiplex PCR; TCRdb's table is partial and in-frame only. Of around 230,000 clones in the sample, 80% to 90% were seen once. Sequences were obtained from peripheral blood. All receptors come from a man in his forties with acute or convalescent COVID-19.

V and J are TRBV19 and TRBJ2-3; TRBD2 matches at 13 bases. Looked up from germline, CDR1 is LNHDA and CDR2 is SQIVND (reference sequence). J gave up 2 bases and V 3 bases, and 5 bases lay outside the gene matches. This CDR3 has 17 amino acids. In DNA form, the CDR3 reads TGTGCCAGTAGTATGGGGGGACTAGCGGGGTTCACAGATACGCAGTATTTT. This translates into CASSMGGLAGFTDTQYF.

The chain recombines TRBV19 with TRBJ2-7, with 10 bases fitting TRBD1. The CDR3 runs to 15 residues. Looked up from germline, CDR1 is LNHDA and CDR2 is SQIVND (reference sequence). J lost 2 bases, V lost 5 bases, and 6 bases had no gene match. The CDR3 bases are TGTGCCAGTAGTTTGGGACAGGGGCGCACCTACGAGCAGTACTTC. Protein product: CASSLGQGRTYEQYF.

V and J are TRBV28 and TRBJ2-7, with a tentative D call TRBD2 (5 bases). Per germline, CDR1 MDHEN and CDR2 SYDVKM. This CDR3 is 11 amino acids long. V was cut by 8 bases and J by 7 bases, with 12 bases left in between. This chain's CDR3 is CASGPGWEQYF. The CDR3 nucleotides read TGTGCCAGCGGGCCGGGGTGGGAGCAGTACTTC.

Concerning this clone: Other DNA sequences in the same sample also yield this CDR3. The rearrangement joins TRBV5-1 to TRBJ1-1; no clear D gene. Germline values: CDR1 SGHRS, CDR2 YFSETQ. Trimming shortened V by 0 bases and J by 1 base, and 7 bases separated the two germline ends. The CDR3 contains 14 residues. The DNA for the CDR3 is TGCGCCAGCAGCTTGGGAGGAGGGAACACTGAAGCTTTCTTT. Its translation is CASSLGGGNTEAFF.

This chain connects TRBV29-1 to TRBJ2-1; 12 nucleotides agree with TRBD2. Germline CDR1 reads SQVTM; CDR2 reads ANQGSEA. This CDR3 is built from 12 residues. In DNA form, the CDR3 reads TGCGCTAGCGGGGGGGCGGGCAATGAGCAGTTCTTC. Protein: CASGGAGNEQFF.

The chain carries TRBV4-1 and TRBJ1-2, with 9 bases lining up with TRBD1. In germline, CDR1 is MGHRA, CDR2 YSYEKL. The V and J ends lost 4 bases and 4 bases, in that order; junction bases with no gene match: 4. The CDR3 is 14 residues long. This chain's CDR3 is CASSPGTGPYGYTF. For the CDR3, the DNA is TGCGCCAGCAGCCCCGGGACAGGGCCCTATGGCTACACCTTC.

The chain couples TRBV7-9 to TRBJ1-1, with D unresolved. Deletions cut 5 bases from V and 0 bases from J, with 7 bases between. Germline V gene sequence: CDR1 SEHNR, CDR2 FQNEAQ (reference sequence). The CDR3 is 13 residues long. The CDR3 region is CASSPQLNTEAFF. CDR3 nucleotide sequence: TGTGCCAGCAGCCCCCAATTGAACACTGAAGCTTTCTTT.

This sequence joins TRBV6-7 and TRBJ2-7, with TRBD2 matching 11 bases. TRBV6-7 is flagged as an ORF with uncertain function. The ends lost 0 bases at V and 3 bases at J; junction bases unmatched: 16. The length of the CDR3 is 20 residues. The CDR3 bases are TGTGCCAGCAGTTACTCGCGGGGCCCCGGGACTAGCGGAGATCACTACGAGCAGTACTTC. It encodes CASSYSRGPGTSGDHYEQYF.

V and J are TRBV28 and TRBJ2-1; 10 bases are a match to TRBD2. This CDR3 region has 15 residues. The ends lost 6 bases at V and 7 bases at J; junction bases unmatched: 9. Germline lookup yields CDR1 MDHEN and CDR2 SYDVKM. In nucleotides, the CDR3 is TGTGCCAGCAGGTCGAAGCGGGAGGGCCATAATGAGCAGTTCTTC. The encoded protein is CASRSKREGHNEQFF. The complete variable domain, with remaining parts taken from reference TRBV28 and TRBJ2-1, reads DVKVTQSSRYLVKRTGEKVFLECVQDMDHENMFWYRQDPGLGLRLIYFSYDVKMKEKGDIPEGYSVSREKKERFSLILESASTNQTSMYLCASRSKREGHNEQFFGPGTRLTVL.

The J gene is TRBJ2-1, the V gene TRBV19; D might be TRBD2 (6 bases). The V gene lost 5 bases and the J gene lost 7 bases, with 18 bases spanning the gap. CDR1 is LNHDA, CDR2 SQIVND, per germline (reference sequence). The CDR3 spans 15 residues. DNA for the CDR3: TGTGCCAGTAGTGCATCAGGGAGCGCGGGGAATGAGCAGTTCTTC. Amino acids: CASSASGSAGNEQFF.

The chain links TRBV7-2 to TRBJ2-7; D perhaps matches TRBD1 (6 bases). V was trimmed by 5 bases and J by 4 bases, leaving 9 bases between them. The CDR3 has 12 amino acids. Germline CDR1 SGHTA, CDR2 FQGNSA. For the CDR3, the DNA is TGTGCCAGCAGCCCAGACAGGTACGAGCAGTACTTC. Its protein product is CASSPDRYEQYF.

This clone is a singleton in its sample. The gene calls are TRBV10-3 and TRBJ2-5; D is uncertain. V was shortened by 3 bases and J by 7 bases, with 18 bases between the two germline ends. The CDR3 consists of 15 residues. Germline CDR1 and CDR2: ENHRY and SYGVKD. For the CDR3, the DNA is TGTGCCATCAGTGAAGGCGAAAATGGAGATGGGACCCAGTACTTC. Encoded protein: CAISEGENGDGTQYF.

This chain joins TRBV3-1 (or the pseudogene TRBV3-2) and TRBJ1-1; 8 positions match TRBD1. The CDR3 is 14 residues long. The ends lost 0 bases at V and 4 bases at J; junction bases unmatched: 1. Germline-derived CDR1 and CDR2 are LGHDT and YNNKEL (reference sequence). This CDR3 is CASSQDDRGTEAFF. CDR3 DNA: TGTGCCAGCAGCCAAGATGACAGGGGCACTGAAGCTTTCTTT.

The genes are TRBV7-6 and TRBJ1-3; 7 bases map to TRBD1. This CDR3 has 15 residues. Germline assignment: CDR1 SGHVS and CDR2 FNYEAQ. V lost 3 bases to trimming and J lost 2 bases; unmatched junction nucleotides: 4. The CDR3 is CASSLGTVPGNTIYF. In DNA form, the CDR3 reads TGTGCCAGCAGCTTGGGGACAGTACCTGGAAACACCATATATTTT.

The chain has TRBV28 and TRBJ1-5; D is possibly TRBD1 (5 bases). V lost 5 bases and J lost 5, with 7 bases in between. Germline V gives CDR1 MDHEN, CDR2 SYDVKM. The CDR3 extends over 12 amino acids. Here the CDR3 DNA reads TGTGCCAGCAGTCTGACAGATCAGCCCCAGCATTTT. Protein sequence: CASSLTDQPQHF.

The chain is built from TRBV29-1 and TRBJ2-7; 9 positions agree with TRBD1. The germline V gene encodes CDR1 SQVTM and CDR2 ANQGSEA. The CDR3 consists of 13 residues. The trim removed 5 bases at V and 0 bases at J, leaving 2 bases unmatched. The CDR3 spells CSVRGQGSYEQYF. In DNA form, the CDR3 reads TGCAGCGTTCGGGGACAGGGCTCCTACGAGCAGTACTTC.

The chain uses TRBV5-1 and TRBJ1-2; no clear D. V gave up 6 bases and J gave up 0 bases, with 12 bases separating them. CDR1 and CDR2 from the germline V gene are SGHRS and YFSETQ. The length of the CDR3 is 14 residues. Here the CDR3 reads CASTLGRTNYGYTF. In DNA form, the CDR3 reads TGCGCCAGCACCTTAGGCAGGACTAACTATGGCTACACCTTC.

CDR3 coding DNA: TGTGCCAGCAGCCCTGACAGGGTCAGACAAGAGACCCAGTACTTC. Translated: CASSPDRVRQETQYF. This chain links TRBV3-1 (or the pseudogene TRBV3-2) with TRBJ2-5; TRBD1 matches 7 bases. Germline V gene lookup returns CDR1 LGHDT and CDR2 YNNKEL (reference sequence). The CDR3 has 15 amino acids. V gave up 4 bases and J gave up 2 bases; unmatched junction bases: 7.

This chain uses TRBV9 with TRBJ1-2; TRBD1 agrees at 8 bases. The CDR3 covers 15 residues. With V trimmed by 4 bases and J by 8 bases, 13 bases remained unmatched. Per germline, CDR1 SGDLS and CDR2 YYNGEE. The CDR3 loop is CASSLTGDRVEGYTF. CDR3 DNA sequence: TGTGCCAGCAGCTTGACAGGGGATAGAGTGGAAGGCTACACCTTC.